This T cell receptor (beta chain) was retrieved from a study of T cells in Graves' hyperthyroidism and ophthalmopathy. Amplified regions were TCR beta CDR3 sequences from RNA transcripts. Primed by the HTBI set, a first-round RT-PCR was run on the TCR CDR3. TCRdb re-analysed the multiplex PCR reads in MiXCR, keeping a single row per CDR3 protein. The data show 250,000 to 300,000 distinct CDR3 sequences, about 19% seen once. This clonotype was detected many times. Ophthalmopathy patients had Clinical Activity Score at least 3, NOSPECS grade at least 4, duration under 3 months. This sequence was found in a man between 45 and 60 years old with Graves' ophthalmopathy. The sequenced sample consisted of blood.

The CDR3 loop is CAWSIPWGLSYEQYF. The CDR3 bases are TGTGCCTGGAGTATCCCGTGGGGCCTATCCTACGAGCAGTACTTC. V usage is TRBV30 and J usage is TRBJ2-7; tentative D call: TRBD1 (5 bases). This CDR3 has 15 amino acids. Deletions cut 2 bases from V and 1 base from J, with 15 bases between. The germline V gene has CDR1 GTSNPN and CDR2 SVGIG (reference sequence).